The 32 T cell receptor beta chains presented below share a single source sample, sequenced in a study of blood T cell repertoires in COVID-19. TCRdb's copy holds only in-frame clones and misses some; the assay was immunoSEQ multiplex PCR. This sample yields under 200,000 clones, of which 70% to 90% are seen a single time; about a fifth belongs to the top ten. The sample consisted of peripheral blood. These receptors were taken from a man in his sixties with active or convalescent COVID-19.

This clone appeared a few times. The chain couples TRBV7-9 to TRBJ2-1; D might be TRBD2 (5 bases). CDR3 length: 13 residues. In germline, CDR1 is SEHNR, CDR2 FQNEAQ (reference sequence). Trimming shortened V by 2 bases and J by 7 bases, and 9 bases separated the two germline ends. This chain's CDR3 is CASSLTGENEQFF. The CDR3 DNA is TGTGCCAGCAGCTTAACCGGGGAGAATGAGCAGTTCTTC.

This chain uses TRBV19 with TRBJ1-1, with 8 bases aligning to TRBD1. This CDR3 is 14 amino acids long. Per germline, CDR1 LNHDA and CDR2 SQIVND (reference sequence). Trimming cost V 6 bases and J 2 bases; bases outside gene matches: 5. CDR3: CASSPDRANTEAFF. The CDR3 DNA reads as TGTGCCAGTAGCCCGGACAGGGCTAACACTGAAGCTTTCTTT.

This clone turned up a few times. The chain recombines TRBV6-1 with TRBJ1-1, with D possibly TRBD1 on 5 matching bases. The CDR3 spans 12 residues. Deletions cut 3 bases from V and 6 bases from J, with 8 bases between. Germline CDR1 MNHNS, CDR2 SASEGT. CDR3 amino acids: CASSDRAPEAFF. In DNA form, the CDR3 reads TGTGCCAGCAGTGACAGGGCCCCTGAAGCTTTCTTT.

V gene TRBV4-2 combines with J gene TRBJ2-5, with 8 nucleotides matching TRBD2. There are 15 residues in the CDR3. Looked up from germline, CDR1 is LGHNA and CDR2 is YNFKEQ. The ends lost 5 bases at V and 3 bases at J; junction bases unmatched: 8. The DNA of the CDR3 is TGTGCCAGCAGCTCCGGGGGGGCAAGGGAAGAGACCCAGTACTTC. Translated: CASSSGGAREETQYF.

V gene TRBV5-1 combines with J gene TRBJ1-2; 7 bases agree with TRBD1. The V gene end was trimmed by 0 bases and the J gene end by 2 bases; junction bases not matched to a gene: 10. CDR1 is SGHRS and CDR2 is YFSETQ in the germline V gene. The CDR3 is 17 amino acids. Written as DNA, the CDR3 is TGCGCCAGCAGCTTGGGACAGGGTTCCCTGAGAAACTATGGCTACACCTTC. This translates into CASSLGQGSLRNYGYTF.

The chain uses TRBV7-2 and TRBJ1-4; 7 nucleotides match TRBD1. CDR3 length: 14 amino acids. The V gene end was trimmed by 3 bases and the J gene end by 4 bases; junction bases not matched to a gene: 2. The germline CDR1 and CDR2 sequences are SGHTA and FQGNSA. CDR3 amino acids: CASSFRGFNEKLFF. The CDR3 DNA is TGTGCCAGCAGCTTCAGGGGGTTTAATGAAAAACTGTTTTTT.

The J gene is TRBJ2-7, the V gene TRBV10-2; 7 bases agree with TRBD1. V shed 6 bases, J shed 1 base, and the junction held 3 bases outside the gene matches. Per the germline V gene, CDR1 is WSHSY and CDR2 is SAAADI. The CDR3 sequence is 13 residues long. CDR3 sequence: CASRQGRSYEQYF. CDR3 sequence (DNA): TGCGCCAGCAGACAGGGGAGATCCTACGAGCAGTACTTC.

The chain uses TRBV3-1 (or the pseudogene TRBV3-2) and TRBJ2-7; 11 bases line up with TRBD2. The germline gives CDR1 LGHDT, CDR2 YNNKEL (reference sequence). V dropped 0 bases and J dropped 3; count of bases not matched to a gene: 4. The CDR3 consists of 16 residues. The CDR3 coding sequence is TGTGCCAGCAGCCAAGATATAGGGACTAGCGGCTACGAGCAGTACTTC. Protein sequence: CASSQDIGTSGYEQYF.

In nucleotides, the CDR3 is TGTGCCACCAGTGTGACAGAATCCACCGGGGAGCTGTTTTTT. Amino acids: CATSVTESTGELFF. V is TRBV24-1 and J is TRBJ2-2; the D gene is possibly TRBD1 (5 bases). CDR1 and CDR2 from the germline V gene are KGHDR and SFDVKD. V lost 5 bases, J lost 4 bases, and 10 bases lay in between. The CDR3 runs 14 residues.

This clone appeared a single time. The chain couples TRBV9 to TRBJ1-1; 7 bases map to TRBD1. Per the germline V gene, CDR1 is SGDLS and CDR2 is YYNGEE. The CDR3 has 15 residues. The V segment lost 4 bases and the J segment 0 bases; nucleotides outside the gene matches: 6. CDR3 bases: TGTGCCAGCAGCCAGGGCGGGACAGTGAACACTGAAGCTTTCTTT. Its translation is CASSQGGTVNTEAFF.

J is TRBJ2-7 and V is TRBV6-1, with a weak D call TRBD1 (5 bases). Trimming took off 5 bases at V and 2 bases at J, with 10 bases between the two ends. The CDR3 totals 13 residues. Germline V CDR1 and CDR2: MNHNS, SASEGT. DNA of the CDR3: TGTGCCAGCAGTCGGACAACGACCTACGAGCAGTACTTC. It is translated as CASSRTTTYEQYF.

This chain uses TRBV3-1 (or the pseudogene TRBV3-2) with TRBJ1-1, with D perhaps TRBD1 (5 bases). Looked up from germline, CDR1 is LGHDT and CDR2 is YNNKEL (reference sequence). This CDR3 has 12 amino acids. V was shortened by 4 bases and J by 3 bases, with 6 bases between the two germline ends. The CDR3 reads CASSRGYTEAFF. CDR3 DNA sequence: TGTGCCAGCAGCCGGGGCTACACTGAAGCTTTCTTT.

Details on this clone: The sample has other DNA sequences that encode this CDR3 too. V gene TRBV6-1 combines with J gene TRBJ1-6; TRBD1 might be the D (6 bases). Germline-derived CDR1 and CDR2 are MNHNS and SASEGT. V was cut by 1 base and J by 6 bases, with 10 bases left in between. This CDR3 has 15 residues. CDR3 DNA: TGTGCCAGCAGTGAAGTCGGGGGGCTTAATTCACCCCTCCACTTT. Its translation: CASSEVGGLNSPLHF.

This chain joins TRBV5-4 and TRBJ2-5; no firm D call. Germline V gene sequence: CDR1 SGHNT, CDR2 YYREEE (reference sequence). V shed 3 bases and J shed 4 bases, with 13 bases lying between them. CDR3 length equals 14 residues. CDR3 sequence reads: CASSSTAEGETQYF. CDR3 nucleotides: TGTGCCAGCAGCTCGACCGCGGAAGGAGAGACCCAGTACTTC.

The genes are TRBV18 and TRBJ1-2; no clear D gene. CDR1 and CDR2 (germline): KGHSH, LQKENI. Trimming pared 2 bases from V and 1 base from J, leaving 8 bases between. The CDR3 contains 14 residues. Written as DNA, the CDR3 is TGTGCCAGCTCACCAAGTCGGAGTAACTATGGCTACACCTTC. Protein product: CASSPSRSNYGYTF.

V usage is TRBV2 and J usage is TRBJ2-1; maybe TRBD2 (5 bases). Germline-derived CDR1 and CDR2 are SNHLY and FYNNEI. The CDR3 loop spans 15 amino acids. Trimming removed 2 bases at V and 0 bases at J, with 8 bases between. This CDR3 is CASSERGASYNEQFF. For the CDR3, the DNA is TGTGCCAGCAGTGAACGGGGTGCCTCCTACAATGAGCAGTTCTTC.

This chain joins TRBV29-1 and TRBJ2-5, with 9 bases matching TRBD1. Unmatched junction bases numbered 5, after V lost 5 bases and J lost 4 bases. The V gene's germline CDR1 is SQVTM and CDR2 ANQGSEA. The CDR3 contains 13 residues. Here the CDR3 DNA reads TGCAGCGTTAACAGGGGGCCGGGAGAGACCCAGTACTTC. This gives the protein CSVNRGPGETQYF.

The chain recombines TRBV18 with TRBJ1-3; D not certain. There are 14 residues in the CDR3. Trimming shortened V by 3 bases and J by 2 bases, and 8 bases separated the two germline ends. Germline CDR1 reads KGHSH; CDR2 reads LQKENI. The DNA for the CDR3 is TGTGCCAGCTCACCTTTACTCGCTGGAAACACCATATATTTT. Its protein is CASSPLLAGNTIYF.

The rearrangement uses TRBV18 and TRBJ1-4; D may be TRBD1 (6 bases). Looked up from germline, CDR1 is KGHSH and CDR2 is LQKENI. The CDR3 runs 16 residues. The ends were cut back, 5 bases at V and 5 bases at J, with 18 bases in the middle. CDR3 coding DNA: TGTGCCAGCTCATCCATACAGGGTACGGGGAATGAAAAACTGTTTTTT. It yields the protein CASSSIQGTGNEKLFF.

The chain combines TRBV7-9 with TRBJ1-2; D not certain. CDR1 and CDR2 (germline): SEHNR, FQNEAQ (reference sequence). V lost 5 bases, J lost 3 bases, and 13 bases lay in between. CDR3 size: 14 residues. Here the CDR3 reads CASSRGGVDYGYTF. The CDR3 nucleotides are TGTGCCAGCAGCCGCGGCGGGGTCGACTATGGCTACACCTTC.

The CDR3 sequence is CASSFSGTGAVNSPLHF. The CDR3 DNA follows: TGTGCCAGCAGCTTTTCCGGGACAGGGGCCGTGAATTCACCCCTCCACTTT. The chain couples TRBV7-9 to TRBJ1-6, with 10 bases that match TRBD1. V trimming: 3 bases; J trimming: 7 bases; junction bases outside the gene matches: 9. Germline CDR1 and CDR2: SEHNR and FQNEAQ (reference sequence). The CDR3 has 17 amino acids. The whole variable domain, filled in from reference TRBV7-9 and TRBJ1-6, reads DTGVSQNPRHKITKRGQNVTFRCDPISEHNRLYWYRQTLGQGPEFLTYFQNEAQLEKSRLLSDRFSAERPKGSFSTLEIQRTEQGDSAMYLCASSFSGTGAVNSPLHFGNGTRLTVT.

The chain has TRBV5-1 and TRBJ2-2; the D is unclear. Trimming took 2 bases from V and 1 from J, leaving 3 bases between them. Germline-derived CDR1 and CDR2 are SGHRS and YFSETQ. The CDR3 extends over 13 amino acids. The CDR3 sequence: CASSFQNTGELFF. The CDR3 DNA sequence: TGCGCCAGCAGCTTTCAGAACACCGGGGAGCTGTTTTTT.

This chain links TRBV3-1 (or the pseudogene TRBV3-2) with TRBJ2-1; D gene uncertain. Per germline, CDR1 LGHDT and CDR2 YNNKEL (reference sequence). Trimming removed 1 base from V and 0 bases from J, with 4 bases in between. The CDR3 is 14 amino acids. The CDR3 protein is CASSQVSSYNEQFF. The CDR3 nucleotides read TGTGCCAGCAGCCAAGTTAGCTCCTACAATGAGCAGTTCTTC.

This clone turned up a few times. The CDR3 is CAWKGPKFAEAFF. The CDR3 DNA sequence: TGTGCCTGGAAGGGGCCGAAGTTCGCTGAAGCTTTCTTT. The chain couples TRBV30 to TRBJ1-1; D perhaps matches TRBD1 (5 bases). CDR1 and CDR2 (germline): GTSNPN, SVGIG (reference sequence). V lost 4 bases and J lost 6, with 15 bases in between. The CDR3 is made up of 13 amino acids.

This chain connects TRBV7-6 to TRBJ1-2; maybe TRBD1 (5 bases). Germline CDR1 reads SGHVS; CDR2 reads FNYEAQ. Trimming left V 1 base short and J 0 bases short, with 9 bases between. This CDR3 has 15 amino acids. Here the CDR3 reads CASSLEATANYGYTF. The CDR3 DNA sequence: TGTGCCAGCAGCTTAGAGGCGACAGCTAACTATGGCTACACCTTC.

The rearrangement joins TRBV27 to TRBJ2-2; no clear D gene. The ends were cut back, 3 bases at V and 4 bases at J, with 6 bases in the middle. Per germline, CDR1 MNHEY and CDR2 SMNVEV (reference sequence). The CDR3 spans 13 residues. CDR3 sequence: CASSFSLTGELFF. The CDR3 coding sequence is TGTGCCAGCAGTTTTTCCCTCACCGGGGAGCTGTTTTTT.

This chain links TRBV30 with TRBJ1-1, with a possible D match to TRBD1 (5 bases). The V gene's germline CDR1 is GTSNPN and CDR2 SVGIG (reference sequence). The CDR3 is made up of 13 amino acids. V lost 7 bases and J 6 bases, leaving 18 bases between the germline ends. The CDR3 region has the DNA TGTGCCTCAACCAAGACAGATTCCGCTGAAGCTTTCTTT. Protein sequence: CASTKTDSAEAFF.

The chain has TRBV28 and TRBJ1-6; 7 bases are a match to TRBD1. The V gene end was trimmed by 1 base and the J gene end by 9 bases; junction bases not matched to a gene: 15. The CDR3 totals 18 residues. Germline V CDR1 and CDR2: MDHEN, SYDVKM. CDR3: CASSLSSLGGQGGSPLHF. The CDR3 DNA is TGTGCCAGCAGTTTATCAAGTTTGGGTGGGCAGGGGGGTTCACCCCTCCACTTT. The complete variable domain, with remaining parts taken from reference TRBV28 and TRBJ1-6, reads DVKVTQSSRYLVKRTGEKVFLECVQDMDHENMFWYRQDPGLGLRLIYFSYDVKMKEKGDIPEGYSVSREKKERFSLILESASTNQTSMYLCASSLSSLGGQGGSPLHFGNGTRLTVT.

The V call is TRBV7-9, the J call TRBJ1-2, with D maybe TRBD1 (6 bases). Germline V gene lookup returns CDR1 SEHNR and CDR2 FQNEAQ (reference sequence). The V end was cut by 6 bases, the J end by 5 bases, with 19 bases between. This CDR3 has 15 residues. The CDR3 bases are TGTGCCAGCAGTCCTAACCCAGGGGCAGGGTATGGCTACACCTTC. Translating gives CASSPNPGAGYGYTF.

The genes are TRBV27 and TRBJ2-2; a possible D gene is TRBD2 (5 bases). V lost 3 bases to trimming and J lost 6 bases, with 11 bases between them. The germline V gene has CDR1 MNHEY and CDR2 SMNVEV (reference sequence). This CDR3 has 14 amino acids. CDR3 amino acids: CASSLFHGAGELFF. In DNA form, the CDR3 reads TGTGCCAGCAGTTTGTTTCACGGGGCCGGGGAGCTGTTTTTT.

The genes are TRBV27 and TRBJ2-5; 10 positions agree with TRBD1. From germline, CDR1 is MNHEY and CDR2 SMNVEV (reference sequence). The length of the CDR3 is 15 residues. The V gene end was trimmed by 5 bases and the J gene end by 5 bases; junction bases not matched to a gene: 8. CDR3: CASSPPTGGIETQYF. CDR3 coding DNA: TGTGCCAGCAGTCCGCCGACAGGGGGCATTGAGACCCAGTACTTC.

The rearrangement links TRBV9 to TRBJ2-3, with unresolved D. The CDR3 is 12 residues long. From germline, CDR1 is SGDLS and CDR2 YYNGEE. V lost 4 bases, J lost 0 bases, and 3 bases lay in between. CDR3 sequence reads: CASSLSTDTQYF. The DNA of the CDR3 is TGTGCCAGCAGCTTAAGCACAGATACGCAGTATTTT.